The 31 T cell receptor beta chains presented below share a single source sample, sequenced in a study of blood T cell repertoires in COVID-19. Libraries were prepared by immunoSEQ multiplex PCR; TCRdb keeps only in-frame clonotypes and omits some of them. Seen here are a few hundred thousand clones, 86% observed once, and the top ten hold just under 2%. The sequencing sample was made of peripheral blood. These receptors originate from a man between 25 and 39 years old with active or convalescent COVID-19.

The CDR3 loop reads CASSAVISSSPLHF. The CDR3 coding sequence is TGTGCCAGCAGCGCGGTTATTTCGAGTTCACCCCTCCACTTT. J is TRBJ1-6 and V is TRBV7-2, with no clear D. This CDR3 has 14 residues. V shed 5 bases and J shed 9 bases, with 14 bases lying between them. Germline V gene data show CDR1 as SGHTA and CDR2 as FQGNSA. The full variable domain, with the rest looked up from reference TRBV7-2 and TRBJ1-6, is GAGVSQSPSNKVTEKGKDVELRCDPISGHTALYWYRQSLGQGLEFLIYFQGNSAPDKSGLPSDRFSAERTGGSVSTLTIQRTQQEDSAVYLCASSAVISSSPLHFGNGTRLTVT.

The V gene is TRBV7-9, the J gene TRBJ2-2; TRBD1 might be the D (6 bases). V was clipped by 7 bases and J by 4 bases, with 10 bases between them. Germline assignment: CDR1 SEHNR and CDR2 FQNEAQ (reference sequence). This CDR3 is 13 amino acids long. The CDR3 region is CASKATGTGELFF. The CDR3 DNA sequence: TGTGCCAGCAAGGCGACAGGCACCGGGGAGCTGTTTTTT.

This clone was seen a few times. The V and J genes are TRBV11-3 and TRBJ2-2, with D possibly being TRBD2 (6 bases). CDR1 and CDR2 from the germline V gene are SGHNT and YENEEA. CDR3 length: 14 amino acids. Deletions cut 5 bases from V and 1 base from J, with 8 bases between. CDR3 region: CASSARGNTGELFF. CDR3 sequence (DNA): TGTGCCAGCAGCGCGCGGGGGAACACCGGGGAGCTGTTTTTT.

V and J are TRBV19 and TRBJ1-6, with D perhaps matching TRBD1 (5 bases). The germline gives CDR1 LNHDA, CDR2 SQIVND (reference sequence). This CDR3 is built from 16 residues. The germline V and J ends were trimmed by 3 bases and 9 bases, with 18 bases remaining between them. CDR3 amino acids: CASSIQPGSIGSPLHF. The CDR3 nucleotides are TGTGCCAGTAGTATTCAGCCAGGGTCGATCGGTTCACCCCTCCACTTT.

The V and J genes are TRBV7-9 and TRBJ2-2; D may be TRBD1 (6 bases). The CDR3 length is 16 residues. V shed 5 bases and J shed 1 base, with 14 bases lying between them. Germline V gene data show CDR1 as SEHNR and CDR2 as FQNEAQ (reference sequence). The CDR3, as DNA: TGTGCCAGCAGCCCCAGCCCGACAGGGAACACCGGGGAGCTGTTTTTT. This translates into CASSPSPTGNTGELFF.

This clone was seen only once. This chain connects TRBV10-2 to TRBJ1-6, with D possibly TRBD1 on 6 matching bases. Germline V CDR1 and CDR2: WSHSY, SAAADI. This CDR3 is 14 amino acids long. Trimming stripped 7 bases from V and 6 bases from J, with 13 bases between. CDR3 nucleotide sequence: TGCGCCAGCACCTTGGTGGACAGTAATTCACCCCTCCACTTT. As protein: CASTLVDSNSPLHF.

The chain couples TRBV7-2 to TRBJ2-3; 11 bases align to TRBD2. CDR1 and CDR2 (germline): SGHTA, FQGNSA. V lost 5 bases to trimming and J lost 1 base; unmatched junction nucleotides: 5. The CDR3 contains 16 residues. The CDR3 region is CASSAKTSGGTDTQYF. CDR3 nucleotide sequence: TGTGCCAGCAGCGCCAAGACTAGCGGGGGCACAGATACGCAGTATTTT.

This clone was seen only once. In DNA, the CDR3 is TGTGCCAGCTCACCACCCCGTGACAGGGCCGAAAAACTGTTTTTT. Translating gives CASSPPRDRAEKLFF. The chain joins TRBV18 to TRBJ1-4; the match to TRBD1 covers 7 bases. This CDR3 is 15 amino acids long. V was clipped by 0 bases and J by 8 bases; unmatched bases: 6. In germline, CDR1 is KGHSH, CDR2 LQKENI.

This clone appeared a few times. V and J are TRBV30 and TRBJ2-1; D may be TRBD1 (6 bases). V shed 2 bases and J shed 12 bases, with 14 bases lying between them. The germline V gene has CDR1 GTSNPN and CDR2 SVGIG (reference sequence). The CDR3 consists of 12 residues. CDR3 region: CAWSTGIGGQFF. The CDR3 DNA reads TGTGCCTGGAGTACAGGGATAGGGGGGCAGTTCTTC. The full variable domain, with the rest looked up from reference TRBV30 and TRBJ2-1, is SQTIHQWPATLVQPVGSPLSLECTVEGTSNPNLYWYRQAAGRGLQLLFYSVGIGQISSEVPQNLSASRPQDRQFILSSKKLLLSDSGFYLCAWSTGIGGQFFGPGTRLTVL.

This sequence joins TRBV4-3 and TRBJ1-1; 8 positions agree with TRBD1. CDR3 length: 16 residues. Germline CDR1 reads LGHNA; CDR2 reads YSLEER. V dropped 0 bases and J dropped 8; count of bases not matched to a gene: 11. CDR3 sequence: CASSQDLGTGFSEAFF. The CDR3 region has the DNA TGCGCCAGCAGCCAAGATCTAGGGACAGGCTTTTCGGAAGCTTTCTTT.

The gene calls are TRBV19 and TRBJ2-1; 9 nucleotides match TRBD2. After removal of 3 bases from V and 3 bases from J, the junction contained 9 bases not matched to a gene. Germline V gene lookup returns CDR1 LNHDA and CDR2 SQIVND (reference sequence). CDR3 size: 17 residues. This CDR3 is CASSITLRGGIYNEQFF. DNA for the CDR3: TGTGCCAGTAGTATTACTCTGCGGGGGGGCATCTACAATGAGCAGTTCTTC. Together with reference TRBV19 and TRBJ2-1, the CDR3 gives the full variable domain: DGGITQSPKYLFRKEGQNVTLSCEQNLNHDAMYWYRQDPGQGLRLIYYSQIVNDFQKGDIAEGYSVSREKKESFPLTVTSAQKNPTAFYLCASSITLRGGIYNEQFFGPGTRLTVL.

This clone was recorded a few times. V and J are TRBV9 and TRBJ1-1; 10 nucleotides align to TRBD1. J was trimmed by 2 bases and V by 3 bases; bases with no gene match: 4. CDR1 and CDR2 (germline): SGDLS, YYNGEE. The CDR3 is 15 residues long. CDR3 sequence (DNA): TGTGCCAGCAGCGAGACAGGGGGCGGAAACACTGAAGCTTTCTTT. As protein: CASSETGGGNTEAFF.

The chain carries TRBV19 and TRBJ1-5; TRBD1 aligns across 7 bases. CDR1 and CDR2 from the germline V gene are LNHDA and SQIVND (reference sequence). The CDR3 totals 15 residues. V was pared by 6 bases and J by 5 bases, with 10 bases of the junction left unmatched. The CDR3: CASSRDRALDQPQHF. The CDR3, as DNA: TGTGCCAGTAGCCGGGACAGAGCACTTGATCAGCCCCAGCATTTT. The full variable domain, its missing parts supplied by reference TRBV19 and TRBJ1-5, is DGGITQSPKYLFRKEGQNVTLSCEQNLNHDAMYWYRQDPGQGLRLIYYSQIVNDFQKGDIAEGYSVSREKKESFPLTVTSAQKNPTAFYLCASSRDRALDQPQHFGDGTRLSIL.

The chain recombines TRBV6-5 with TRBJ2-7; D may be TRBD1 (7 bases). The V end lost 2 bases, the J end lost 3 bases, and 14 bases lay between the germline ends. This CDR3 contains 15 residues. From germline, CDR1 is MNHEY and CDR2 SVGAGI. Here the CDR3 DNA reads TGTGCCAGCAGTTACGACAGGGTCGGGAGCTACGAGCAGTACTTC. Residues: CASSYDRVGSYEQYF.

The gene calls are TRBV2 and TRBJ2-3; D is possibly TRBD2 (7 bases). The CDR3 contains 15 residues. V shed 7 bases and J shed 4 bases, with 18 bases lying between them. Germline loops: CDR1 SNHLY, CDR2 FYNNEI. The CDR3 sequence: CASKGGQRGADTQYF. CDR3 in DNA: TGTGCCAGCAAGGGGGGTCAGCGGGGAGCAGATACGCAGTATTTT.

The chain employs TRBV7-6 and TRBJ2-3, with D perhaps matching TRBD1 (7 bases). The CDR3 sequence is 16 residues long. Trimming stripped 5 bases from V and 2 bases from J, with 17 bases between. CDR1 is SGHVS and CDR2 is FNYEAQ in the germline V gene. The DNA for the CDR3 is TGTGCCAGCAGCCGCCAGGGGGGTTCAAACACAGATACGCAGTATTTT. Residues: CASSRQGGSNTDTQYF.

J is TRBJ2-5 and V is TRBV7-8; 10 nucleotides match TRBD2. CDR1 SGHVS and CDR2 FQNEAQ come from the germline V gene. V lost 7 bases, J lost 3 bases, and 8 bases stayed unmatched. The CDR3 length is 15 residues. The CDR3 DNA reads TGTGCCAGCACCGATAGTCTAGCGGGAGAAGAGACCCAGTACTTC. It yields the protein CASTDSLAGEETQYF.

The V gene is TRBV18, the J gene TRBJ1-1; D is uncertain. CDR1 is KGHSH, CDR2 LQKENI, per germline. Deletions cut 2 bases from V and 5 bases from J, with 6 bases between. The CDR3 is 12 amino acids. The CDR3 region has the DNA TGTGCCAGCTCACCAATGGAGACTGAAGCTTTCTTT. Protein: CASSPMETEAFF.

The CDR3 loop is CAWRPPDRYEAFF. The DNA of the CDR3 is TGTGCCTGGAGGCCACCGGACAGGTACGAAGCTTTCTTT. The V gene is TRBV30, the J gene TRBJ1-1; the match to TRBD1 covers 7 bases. J lost 8 bases, V lost 3 bases, and 9 bases had no gene match. Germline CDR1 GTSNPN, CDR2 SVGIG (reference sequence). The CDR3 spans 13 residues.

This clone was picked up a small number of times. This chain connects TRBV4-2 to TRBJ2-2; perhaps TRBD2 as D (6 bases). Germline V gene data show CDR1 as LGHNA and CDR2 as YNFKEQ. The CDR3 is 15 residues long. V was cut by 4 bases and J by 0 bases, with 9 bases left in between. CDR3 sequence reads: CASSLGTSNTGELFF. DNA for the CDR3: TGTGCCAGCAGCCTCGGGACTTCGAACACCGGGGAGCTGTTTTTT.

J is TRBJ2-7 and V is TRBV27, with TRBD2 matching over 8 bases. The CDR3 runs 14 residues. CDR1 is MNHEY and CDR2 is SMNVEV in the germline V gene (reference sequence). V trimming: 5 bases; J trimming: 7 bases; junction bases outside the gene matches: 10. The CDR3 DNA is TGTGCCAGCAGTCAAAGCGGGGGCCCTTTTGAGCAGTACTTC. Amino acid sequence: CASSQSGGPFEQYF.

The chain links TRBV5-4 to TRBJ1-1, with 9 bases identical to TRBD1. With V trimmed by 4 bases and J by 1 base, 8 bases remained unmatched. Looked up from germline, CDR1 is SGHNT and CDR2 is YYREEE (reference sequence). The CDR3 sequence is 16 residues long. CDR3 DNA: TGTGCCAGCAGCGAAACAGGGGGCGCGGCGAACACTGAAGCTTTCTTT. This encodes CASSETGGAANTEAFF.

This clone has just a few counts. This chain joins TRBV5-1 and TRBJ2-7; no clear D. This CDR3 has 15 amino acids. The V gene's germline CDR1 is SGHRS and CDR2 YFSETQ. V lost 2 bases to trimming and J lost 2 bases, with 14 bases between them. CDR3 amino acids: CASSLVVELPYEQYF. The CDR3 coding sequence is TGCGCCAGCAGCTTAGTAGTCGAACTTCCCTACGAGCAGTACTTC.

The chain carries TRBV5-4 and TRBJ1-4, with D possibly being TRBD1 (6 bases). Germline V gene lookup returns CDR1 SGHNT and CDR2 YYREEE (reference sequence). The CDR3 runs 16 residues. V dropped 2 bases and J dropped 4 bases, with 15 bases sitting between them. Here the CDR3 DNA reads TGTGCCAGCAGCTTCCGGGGGGCGCGTGTTAATGAAAAACTGTTTTTT. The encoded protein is CASSFRGARVNEKLFF. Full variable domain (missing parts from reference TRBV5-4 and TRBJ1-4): ETGVTQSPTHLIKTRGQQVTLRCSSQSGHNTVSWYQQALGQGPQFIFQYYREEENGRGNFPPRFSGLQFPNYSSELNVNALELDDSALYLCASSFRGARVNEKLFFGSGTQLSVL.

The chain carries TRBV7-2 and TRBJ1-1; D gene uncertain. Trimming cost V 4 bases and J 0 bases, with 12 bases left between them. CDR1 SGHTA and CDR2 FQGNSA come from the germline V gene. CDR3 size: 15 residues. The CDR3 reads CASSSSARVNTEAFF. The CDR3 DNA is TGTGCCAGCAGCTCTTCGGCACGGGTGAACACTGAAGCTTTCTTT.

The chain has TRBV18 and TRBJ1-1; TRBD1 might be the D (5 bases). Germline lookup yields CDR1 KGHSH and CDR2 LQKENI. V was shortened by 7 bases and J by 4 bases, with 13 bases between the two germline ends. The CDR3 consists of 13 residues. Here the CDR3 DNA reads TGTGCCAGCTATACAGGTCGTGGCACTGAAGCTTTCTTT. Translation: CASYTGRGTEAFF. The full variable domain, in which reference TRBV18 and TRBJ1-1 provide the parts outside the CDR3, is NAGVMQNPRHLVRRRGQEARLRCSPMKGHSHVYWYRQLPEEGLKFMVYLQKENIIDESGMPKERFSAEFPKEGPSILRIQQVVRGDSAAYFCASYTGRGTEAFFGQGTRLTVV.

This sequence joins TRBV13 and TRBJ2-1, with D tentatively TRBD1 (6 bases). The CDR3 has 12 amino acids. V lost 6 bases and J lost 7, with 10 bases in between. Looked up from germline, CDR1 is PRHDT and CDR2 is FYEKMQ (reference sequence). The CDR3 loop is CASRTGPNEQFF. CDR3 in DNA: TGTGCCAGCAGAACAGGGCCAAATGAGCAGTTCTTC.

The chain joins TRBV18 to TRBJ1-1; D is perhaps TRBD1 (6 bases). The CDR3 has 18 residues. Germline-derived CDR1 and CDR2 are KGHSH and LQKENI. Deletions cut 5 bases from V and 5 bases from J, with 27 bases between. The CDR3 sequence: CASSANTGTGFLRTEAFF. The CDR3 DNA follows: TGTGCCAGCTCAGCAAACACAGGGACCGGGTTTTTGCGAACTGAAGCTTTCTTT. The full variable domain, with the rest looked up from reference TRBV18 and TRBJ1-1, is NAGVMQNPRHLVRRRGQEARLRCSPMKGHSHVYWYRQLPEEGLKFMVYLQKENIIDESGMPKERFSAEFPKEGPSILRIQQVVRGDSAAYFCASSANTGTGFLRTEAFFGQGTRLTVV.

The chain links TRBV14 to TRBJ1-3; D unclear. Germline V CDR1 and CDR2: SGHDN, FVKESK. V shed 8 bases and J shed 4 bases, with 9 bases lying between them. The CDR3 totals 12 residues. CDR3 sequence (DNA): TGTGCCAGCTCAGTCTGGGGAAACACCATATATTTT. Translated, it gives CASSVWGNTIYF.

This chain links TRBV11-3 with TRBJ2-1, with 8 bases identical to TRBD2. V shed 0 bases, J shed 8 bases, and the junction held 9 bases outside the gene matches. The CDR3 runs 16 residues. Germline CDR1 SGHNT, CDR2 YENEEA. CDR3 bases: TGTGCCAGCAGCTTAGAATACCGGGGGGGCCTCGATGAGCAGTTCTTC. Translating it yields CASSLEYRGGLDEQFF.

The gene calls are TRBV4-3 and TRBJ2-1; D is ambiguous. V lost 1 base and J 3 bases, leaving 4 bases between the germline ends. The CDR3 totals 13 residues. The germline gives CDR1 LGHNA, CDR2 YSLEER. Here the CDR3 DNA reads TGCGCCAGCAGCCAAGTATTCTACAATGAGCAGTTCTTC. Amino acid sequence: CASSQVFYNEQFF.